This TCR beta chain was identified during a study of shared clonotypes between healthy human individuals. The data were produced by immunoSEQ multiplex PCR, yet TCRdb's version contains in-frame clones alone and is incomplete. This sample has roughly 2.2 million clones, with approximately 95% found just once. Germline V CDR1 and CDR2: SGHDN, FVKESK. Trimming pared 1 base from V and 5 bases from J, leaving 17 bases between. The CDR3 loop spans 17 amino acids. This sequence originates from a man aged 18 to 35 in good health. Some clones in this sample may be carry-over from other donors' samples. The J gene is TRBJ1-4, the V gene TRBV14; weak D call: TRBD1 (6 bases). The sample comprised naive CD4+ T cells from PBMCs. The subset here: CD45RA+ positively selected. CDR3 region: CASSQVGRGSPNEKLFF. CDR3 in DNA: TGTGCCAGCAGCCAAGTAGGCAGGGGCTCTCCAAATGAAAAACTGTTTTTT. The variable domain in full, completed from reference TRBV14 and TRBJ1-4, reads EAGVTQFPSHSVIEKGQTVTLRCDPISGHDNLYWYRRVMGKEIKFLLHFVKESKQDESGMPNNRFLAERTGGTYSTLKVQPAELEDSGVYFCASSQVGRGSPNEKLFFGSGTQLSVL.